Listed below are T cell receptor beta chains from one sample, sequenced in a study of T-cell memory formation after mild COVID-19. Via MiXCR, TCRdb re-called the 5' RACE reads, giving one row per CDR3 protein. The data show around 470,000 distinct CDR3 sequences, around 20% seen once. The sequencing input was PBMCs or a T cell subset sorted from them (not recorded which). Receptors originate from an adult woman who had mild COVID-19 (a few samples of this study predate the infection). Cell type and time point are not known. Each CDR3 is given with its conserved first and last residue. The D gene is left open where the match is weak. Size tells how often a clone was seen (once, few, many) or the class of an expanded clone, and some rows leave it out.

j_call d_call v_call clone_size cdr3_aa cdr3_nt
TRBJ1-6 . TRBV9 . CASSTSRVNYNSPLHF TGTGCCAGCAGCACCAGTAGGGTCAACTATAATTCACCCCTCCACTTT
TRBJ1-1 . TRBV7-2 many CASSLEMNTEAFF TGTGCCAGCAGCTTAGAAATGAACACTGAAGCTTTCTTT
TRBJ2-3 TRBD2 TRBV7-6 few CASSLLGGGRDTQYF TGTGCCAGCAGCTTACTCGGCGGGGGTCGGGATACGCAGTATTTT
TRBJ1-1 . TRBV5-5 few CASSLGLDPAFF TGTGCCAGCAGCTTGGGACTCGACCCGGCTTTCTTT
TRBJ2-1 . TRBV15 . CATSRDLGFSYNEQFF TGTGCCACCAGCAGAGATTTGGGGTTCTCCTACAATGAGCAGTTCTTC
TRBJ2-1 TRBD2 TRBV5-5 few CASSKREQPNEQFF TGTGCCAGCAGCAAGCGGGAGCAACCCAATGAGCAGTTCTTC
TRBJ2-2 TRBD2 TRBV5-1 many CASSPSGANTGELFF TGCGCCAGCAGCCCTAGCGGGGCGAACACCGGGGAGCTGTTTTTT
TRBJ1-4 . TRBV5-5 . CASSLSGTREKLFF TGTGCCAGCAGCTTATCAGGGACACGTGAAAAACTGTTTTTT
TRBJ2-1 TRBD2 TRBV2 . CASTESGTIGEQFF TGTGCCAGCACAGAAAGCGGGACGATCGGTGAGCAGTTCTTC
TRBJ2-5 TRBD2 TRBV5-1 few CASSLEVAGGQETQYF TGCGCCAGCAGCTTGGAAGTAGCGGGGGGCCAAGAGACCCAGTACTTC
TRBJ2-1 . TRBV7-3 . CASSLRGGEGSNEQFF TGTGCCAGCAGCTTAAGAGGGGGAGAGGGGTCGAATGAGCAGTTCTTC
TRBJ2-3 . TRBV24-1 few CATSDPGRYTDTQYF TGTGCCACCAGTGACCCCGGACGGTACACAGATACGCAGTATTTT
TRBJ1-5 TRBD1 TRBV7-2 . CASSFDRGSNQPQHF TGTGCCAGCAGCTTCGACAGGGGCAGCAATCAGCCCCAGCATTTT
TRBJ1-2 TRBD1 TRBV5-5 . CASSLGQGLDYGYTF TGTGCCAGCAGCTTGGGACAGGGCTTGGACTATGGCTACACCTTC
TRBJ1-1 . TRBV12-3/TRBV12-4 few CASSPNRVAEAFF TGTGCCAGCAGTCCAAACAGGGTCGCTGAAGCTTTCTTT
TRBJ1-5 . TRBV30 many CAWSGGFNSNQPQHF TGTGCCTGGAGTGGGGGATTCAATAGCAATCAGCCCCAGCATTTT
TRBJ1-1 . TRBV7-8 few CASSLVLGGNTEAFF TGTGCCAGCAGCTTAGTTCTGGGGGGGAACACTGAAGCTTTCTTT
TRBJ1-1 . TRBV20-1 . CSARTQGSTEAFF TGCAGTGCTAGGACGCAGGGGAGTACTGAAGCTTTCTTT